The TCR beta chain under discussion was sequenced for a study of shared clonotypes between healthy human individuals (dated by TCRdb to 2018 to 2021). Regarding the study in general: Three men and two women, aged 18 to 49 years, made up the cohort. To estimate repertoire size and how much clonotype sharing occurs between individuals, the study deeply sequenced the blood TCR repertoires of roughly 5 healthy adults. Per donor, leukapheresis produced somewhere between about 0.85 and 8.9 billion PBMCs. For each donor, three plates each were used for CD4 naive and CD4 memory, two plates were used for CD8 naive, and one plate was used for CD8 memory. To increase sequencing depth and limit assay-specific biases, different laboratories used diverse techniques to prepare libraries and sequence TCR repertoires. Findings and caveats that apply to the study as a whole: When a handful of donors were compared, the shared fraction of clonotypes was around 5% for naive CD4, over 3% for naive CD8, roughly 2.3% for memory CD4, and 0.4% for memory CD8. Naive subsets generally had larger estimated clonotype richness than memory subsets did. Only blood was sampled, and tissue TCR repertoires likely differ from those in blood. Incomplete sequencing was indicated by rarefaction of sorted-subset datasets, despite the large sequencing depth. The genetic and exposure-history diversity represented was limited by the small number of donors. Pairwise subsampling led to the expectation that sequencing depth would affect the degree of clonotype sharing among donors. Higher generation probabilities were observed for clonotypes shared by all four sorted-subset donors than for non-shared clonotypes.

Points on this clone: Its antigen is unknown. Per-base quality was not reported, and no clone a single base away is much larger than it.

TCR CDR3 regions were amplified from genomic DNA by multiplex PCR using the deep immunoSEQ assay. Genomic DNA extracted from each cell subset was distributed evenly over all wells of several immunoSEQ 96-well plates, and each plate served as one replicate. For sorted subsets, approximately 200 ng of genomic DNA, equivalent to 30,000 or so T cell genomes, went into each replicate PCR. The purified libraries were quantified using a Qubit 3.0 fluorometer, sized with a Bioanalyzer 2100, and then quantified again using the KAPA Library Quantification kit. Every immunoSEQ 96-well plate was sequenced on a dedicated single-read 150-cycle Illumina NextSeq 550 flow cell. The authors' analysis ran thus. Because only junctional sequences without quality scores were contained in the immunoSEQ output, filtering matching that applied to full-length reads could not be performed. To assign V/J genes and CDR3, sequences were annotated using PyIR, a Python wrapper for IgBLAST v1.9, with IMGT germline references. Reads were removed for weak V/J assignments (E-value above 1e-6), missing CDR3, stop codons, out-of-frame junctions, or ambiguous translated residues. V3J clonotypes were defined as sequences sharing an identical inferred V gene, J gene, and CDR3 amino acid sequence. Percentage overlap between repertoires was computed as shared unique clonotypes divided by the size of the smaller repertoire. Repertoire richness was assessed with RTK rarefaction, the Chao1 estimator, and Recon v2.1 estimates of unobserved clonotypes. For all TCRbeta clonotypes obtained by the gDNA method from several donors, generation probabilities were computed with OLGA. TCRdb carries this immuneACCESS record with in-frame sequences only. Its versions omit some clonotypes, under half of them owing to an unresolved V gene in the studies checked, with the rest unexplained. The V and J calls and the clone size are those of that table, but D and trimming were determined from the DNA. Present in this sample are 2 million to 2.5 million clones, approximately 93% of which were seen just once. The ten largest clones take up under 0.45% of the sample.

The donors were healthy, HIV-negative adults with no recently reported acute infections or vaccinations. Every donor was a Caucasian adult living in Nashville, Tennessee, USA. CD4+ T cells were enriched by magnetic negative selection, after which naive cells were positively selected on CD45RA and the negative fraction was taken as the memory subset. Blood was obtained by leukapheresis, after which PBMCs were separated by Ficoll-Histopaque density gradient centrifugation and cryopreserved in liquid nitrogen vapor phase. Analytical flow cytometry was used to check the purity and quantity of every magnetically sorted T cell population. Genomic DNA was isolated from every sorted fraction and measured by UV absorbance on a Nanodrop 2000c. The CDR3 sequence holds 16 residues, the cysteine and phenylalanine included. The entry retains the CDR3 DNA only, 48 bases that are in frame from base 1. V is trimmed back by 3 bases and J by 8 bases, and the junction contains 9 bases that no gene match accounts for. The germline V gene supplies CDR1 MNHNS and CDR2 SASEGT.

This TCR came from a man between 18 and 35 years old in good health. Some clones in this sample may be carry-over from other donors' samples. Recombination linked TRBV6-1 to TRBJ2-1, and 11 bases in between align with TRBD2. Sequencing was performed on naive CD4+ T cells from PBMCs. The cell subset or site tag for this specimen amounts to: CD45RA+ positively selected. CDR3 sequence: CASSDLPSGRIDEQFF. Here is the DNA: TGTGCCAGCAGTGACCTACCTAGCGGGAGGATCGATGAGCAGTTCTTC.